These 23 T cell receptor beta chains were all obtained from the same sample, sequenced in a study of long-term antiretroviral therapy in people with HIV. They ran version v3.0 of the immunoSEQ assay at survey level. Profiled with immunoSEQ multiplex PCR; TCRdb holds only in-frame clones, not every one. Of 20,000 to 25,000 clones detected, approximately 80% appear once; the ten largest clones hold 5%. The source material was unsorted PBMCs, sampled 0.3 years after starting antiretroviral therapy. The receptor set was obtained from a man in his fifties with HIV.

This chain joins TRBV28 and TRBJ1-1, with D unresolved. The V and J ends lost 10 bases and 1 base respectively, with 7 bases between them. Germline values: CDR1 MDHEN, CDR2 SYDVKM. The CDR3 sequence is 11 residues long. This CDR3 reads CATGRNTEAFF. The CDR3 DNA reads TGTGCCACCGGACGGAACACTGAAGCTTTCTTT. Supplemented by reference TRBV28 and TRBJ1-1, the full variable domain reads DVKVTQSSRYLVKRTGEKVFLECVQDMDHENMFWYRQDPGLGLRLIYFSYDVKMKEKGDIPEGYSVSREKKERFSLILESASTNQTSMYLCATGRNTEAFFGQGTRLTVV.

J is TRBJ2-5 and V is TRBV6-1, with 9 nucleotides matching TRBD1. V dropped 7 bases and J dropped 2; count of bases not matched to a gene: 5. Germline V gene sequence: CDR1 MNHNS, CDR2 SASEGT. The CDR3 has 14 residues. DNA of the CDR3: TGTGCCAGCATGCTGGGACAGGGACAAGAGACCCAGTACTTC. This encodes CASMLGQGQETQYF.

In its sample, this clone was seen once. The chain links TRBV4-3 to TRBJ2-7, with 9 bases fitting TRBD2. Per germline, CDR1 LGHNA and CDR2 YSLEER. The CDR3 contains 15 residues. The V gene end was trimmed by 0 bases and the J gene end by 4 bases; junction bases not matched to a gene: 4. CDR3 protein: CASSQETSGHYEQYF. For the CDR3, the DNA is TGCGCCAGCAGCCAAGAAACTAGCGGGCATTACGAGCAGTACTTC.

The V call is TRBV5-1, the J call TRBJ1-2, with D hard to call. The CDR3 totals 14 residues. V was cut by 2 bases and J by 1 base, with 9 bases left in between. The germline V gene encodes CDR1 SGHRS and CDR2 YFSETQ. The CDR3 DNA is TGCGCCAGCAGCTTAGAGGGTCTTAACTATGGCTACACCTTC. It codes for CASSLEGLNYGYTF.

This rearrangement joins TRBV19 to TRBJ2-1; 8 bases fit TRBD2. The CDR3 contains 13 residues. V dropped 3 bases and J dropped 6; count of bases not matched to a gene: 1. From germline, CDR1 is LNHDA and CDR2 SQIVND (reference sequence). CDR3 residues: CASSIGRANEQFF. As DNA, the CDR3 is TGTGCCAGTAGTATCGGGAGGGCCAATGAGCAGTTCTTC.

The CDR3 protein is CASSPREVLSYEQYF. The CDR3 nucleotides are TGTGCCAGCTCACCTCGAGAAGTATTATCCTACGAGCAGTACTTC. The V call is TRBV18, the J call TRBJ2-7; D ambiguous. V was pared by 3 bases and J by 1 base, with 13 bases between. The CDR3 runs 15 residues. Germline lookup yields CDR1 KGHSH and CDR2 LQKENI. Full variable domain (outside the CDR3, taken from reference TRBV18 and TRBJ2-7): NAGVMQNPRHLVRRRGQEARLRCSPMKGHSHVYWYRQLPEEGLKFMVYLQKENIIDESGMPKERFSAEFPKEGPSILRIQQVVRGDSAAYFCASSPREVLSYEQYFGPGTRLTVT.

V gene TRBV9 combines with J gene TRBJ2-7; a possible D gene is TRBD2 (6 bases). This CDR3 is built from 15 residues. CDR1 SGDLS and CDR2 YYNGEE come from the germline V gene. Trimming left V 0 bases short and J 1 base short, with 11 bases between. The CDR3 coding sequence is TGTGCCAGCAGCGTAGGAGGAGGGTTGTCCTACGAGCAGTACTTC. It is translated as CASSVGGGLSYEQYF.

This chain uses TRBV27 with TRBJ2-1; possibly TRBD1 or TRBD2 for D (5 bases each). Germline CDR1 is MNHEY and CDR2 is SMNVEV (reference sequence). V dropped 3 bases and J dropped 9 bases, with 9 bases sitting between them. The CDR3 runs 12 residues. This chain's CDR3 is CASSFGTTEQFF. Written as DNA, the CDR3 is TGTGCCAGCAGTTTCGGGACGACTGAGCAGTTCTTC.

The genes are TRBV19 and TRBJ2-1; 7 nucleotides line up with TRBD2. Trimming took 7 bases from V and 6 from J; bases not matched to a gene: 12. The CDR3 loop spans 15 amino acids. Germline values: CDR1 LNHDA, CDR2 SQIVND (reference sequence). The CDR3 here is CASIGRRELLNEQFF. CDR3 DNA: TGTGCCAGTATTGGTCGGCGGGAGCTGCTCAATGAGCAGTTCTTC.

This rearrangement joins TRBV10-3 to TRBJ2-5; D assignment may be TRBD1 or TRBD2 (5 bases each). CDR3 length: 15 amino acids. The germline V gene has CDR1 ENHRY and CDR2 SYGVKD. Trimming took off 4 bases at V and 1 base at J, with 13 bases between the two ends. This CDR3 reads CAISGGWDGQETQYF. CDR3 nucleotide sequence: TGTGCCATCAGTGGGGGATGGGACGGCCAAGAGACCCAGTACTTC.

V and J are TRBV7-2 and TRBJ2-7; TRBD2 might be the D (5 bases). V was clipped by 3 bases and J by 5 bases, with 5 bases between them. CDR1 is SGHTA and CDR2 is FQGNSA in the germline V gene. The CDR3 extends over 11 amino acids. CDR3 DNA sequence: TGTGCCAGCAGCTTGAGGGACGAGCAGTACTTC. Protein product: CASSLRDEQYF.

The genes are TRBV7-9 and TRBJ1-2, with D possibly TRBD1 on 6 matching bases. CDR3 length equals 13 residues. The germline V gene encodes CDR1 SEHNR and CDR2 FQNEAQ (reference sequence). With 5 bases removed from V and 8 bases from J, the gap between germline ends came to 15 bases. This chain's CDR3 is CASSGGGVGGYTF. Here the CDR3 DNA reads TGTGCCAGCAGCGGAGGGGGGGTGGGCGGCTACACCTTC.

This clone was seen more than once but under ten times. This chain links TRBV4-1 with TRBJ1-4; no clear D. Trimming took off 4 bases at V and 5 bases at J, with 17 bases between the two ends. The CDR3 loop spans 16 amino acids. CDR1 and CDR2 (germline): MGHRA, YSYEKL. The CDR3 sequence: CASSRTNLGRNEKLFF. As DNA, the CDR3 is TGCGCCAGCAGCCGAACGAACTTGGGGAGGAATGAAAAACTGTTTTTT.

The V gene is TRBV11-3, the J gene TRBJ2-7, with 9 bases matching TRBD2. From germline, CDR1 is SGHNT and CDR2 YENEEA. Germline trimming cut 1 base from V and 0 bases from J; bases unmatched to any gene: 4. The CDR3 contains 16 residues. CDR3 DNA sequence: TGTGCCAGCAGCTTAGCTCTTAGCGGGAGCTCCTACGAGCAGTACTTC. Encoded protein: CASSLALSGSSYEQYF.

This chain joins TRBV19 and TRBJ1-2; TRBD1 matches 7 bases. This CDR3 contains 16 residues. Losses at the gene ends were 1 base for V and 4 bases for J; bases not matched to a gene: 9. CDR1 and CDR2 (germline): LNHDA, SQIVND (reference sequence). CDR3 amino acids: CASSIVAGQTSYGYTF. Written as DNA, the CDR3 is TGTGCCAGTAGTATAGTGGCGGGACAGACGTCCTATGGCTACACCTTC.

The chain combines TRBV6-5 with TRBJ2-1; TRBD2 matches 13 bases. V shed 5 bases, J shed 6 bases, and the junction held 1 base outside the gene matches. CDR3 size: 14 residues. CDR1 and CDR2 (germline): MNHEY, SVGAGI. The CDR3 sequence is CASSRTSGGNEQFF. The DNA for the CDR3 is TGTGCCAGCAGTCGGACTAGCGGGGGCAATGAGCAGTTCTTC.

The chain combines TRBV18 with TRBJ1-2; no reliable D call. The CDR3 covers 16 residues. Germline CDR1 is KGHSH and CDR2 is LQKENI. V lost 2 bases, J lost 1 base, and 14 bases lay in between. CDR3 in amino acids: CASSPTRAALNYGYTF. DNA of the CDR3: TGTGCCAGCTCACCAACCCGGGCAGCCCTTAACTATGGCTACACCTTC.

The J gene is TRBJ1-5, the V gene TRBV2; the match to TRBD1 covers 7 bases. V shed 7 bases and J 5 bases; nucleotides not matched to a gene: 14. In germline, CDR1 is SNHLY, CDR2 FYNNEI. This CDR3 comprises 16 residues. CDR3 region: CASTGQEALRDQPQHF. The CDR3 DNA sequence: TGTGCCAGCACCGGACAGGAGGCCTTACGGGATCAGCCCCAGCATTTT.

This chain links TRBV7-8 with TRBJ2-7; 10 bases fit TRBD1. The CDR3 runs 14 residues. Germline lookup yields CDR1 SGHVS and CDR2 FQNEAQ. V trimming: 5 bases; J trimming: 4 bases; junction bases outside the gene matches: 5. CDR3 residues: CASSPGTGEYEQYF. The CDR3, as DNA: TGTGCCAGCAGCCCTGGGACAGGGGAGTACGAGCAGTACTTC.

CDR3 DNA sequence: TGCGCCAGCAGCCCCGAGGGGGAGAACACTGAAGCTTTCTTT. This gives the protein CASSPEGENTEAFF. V and J are TRBV5-1 and TRBJ1-1; possibly TRBD1 for D (6 bases). The CDR3 runs 14 residues. V dropped 4 bases and J dropped 1 base, with 11 bases sitting between them. Germline V gene sequence: CDR1 SGHRS, CDR2 YFSETQ.

The V and J genes are TRBV19 and TRBJ1-2; D is unclear. V lost 10 bases and J lost 12, with 18 bases in between. CDR3 size: 11 residues. Looked up from germline, CDR1 is LNHDA and CDR2 is SQIVND (reference sequence). Written as DNA, the CDR3 is TGTGCCACCTCTGGATGGGGAGCACACACCTTC. Amino acids: CATSGWGAHTF.

This chain uses TRBV12-5 with TRBJ2-1; unclear D gene. Germline CDR1 is LGHNT and CDR2 is FRNRAP. Trimming removed 5 bases from V and 0 bases from J, with 11 bases in between. The CDR3 is 15 residues long. CDR3 loop: CASGPPRSSYNEQFF. In DNA, the CDR3 is TGTGCTAGTGGTCCTCCCCGAAGCTCCTACAATGAGCAGTTCTTC.

The chain uses TRBV7-2 and TRBJ1-1; the D is unclear. This CDR3 region has 14 residues. Germline CDR1 is SGHTA and CDR2 is FQGNSA. The V gene lost 2 bases and the J gene lost 1 base, with 8 bases spanning the gap. In DNA, the CDR3 is TGTGCCAGCAGCTTATCGCCCCGGAACACTGAAGCTTTCTTT. Amino acid sequence: CASSLSPRNTEAFF.